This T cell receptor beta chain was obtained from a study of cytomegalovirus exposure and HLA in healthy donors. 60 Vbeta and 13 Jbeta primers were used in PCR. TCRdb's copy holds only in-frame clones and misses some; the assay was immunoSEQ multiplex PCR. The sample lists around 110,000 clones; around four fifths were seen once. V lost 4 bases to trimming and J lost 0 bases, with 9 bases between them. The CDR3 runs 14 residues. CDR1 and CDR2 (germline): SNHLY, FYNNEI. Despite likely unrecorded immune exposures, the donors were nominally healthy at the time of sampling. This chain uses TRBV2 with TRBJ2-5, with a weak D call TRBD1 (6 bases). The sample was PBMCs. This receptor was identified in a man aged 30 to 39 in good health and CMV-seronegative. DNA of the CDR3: TGTGCCAGCAGTGTGGACAGACACCAAGAGACCCAGTACTTC. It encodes CASSVDRHQETQYF.